These 2 T cell receptor beta chains came from one sample sequenced in a study of blood T cells in healthy people across ages. It was with a sample-barcoded 5' primer and a J-beta primer mix that a second PCR of about 6 to 12 cycles was run. MiXCR was run by TCRdb on the 5' RACE reads, yielding one entry per CDR3 protein. Of more than 800,000 distinct CDR3 sequences in the sample, about 30% are singletons; the top ten hold roughly 17%. Material: blood. The receptors were gathered from an elderly woman in good health.

Concerning this clonotype: A much larger clone is a single base away; this may be a read error. The V and J genes are TRBV7-8 and TRBJ2-3; 7 bases map to TRBD1. From germline, CDR1 is SGHVS and CDR2 FQNEAQ. The length of the CDR3 is 15 residues. J was trimmed by 4 bases and V by 1 base; bases with no gene match: 5. The CDR3 bases are TGTGCCAGCAGCTTAGGACAGGGTTCTCCAGATACGCAGTATTTT. It yields the protein CASSLGQGSPDTQYF.

Ten or more counts support this clonotype. The chain recombines TRBV5-1 with TRBJ2-3; no definite D call. The V gene's germline CDR1 is SGHRS and CDR2 YFSETQ. V was pared by 3 bases and J by 4 bases, with 18 bases between. The CDR3 covers 16 residues. The CDR3 DNA is TGCGCCAGCAGCTCCCCCGGGCCTACCAGCGCAGATACGCAGTATTTT. Translated, it gives CASSSPGPTSADTQYF. The full variable domain, with the rest looked up from reference TRBV5-1 and TRBJ2-3, is KAGVTQTPRYLIKTRGQQVTLSCSPISGHRSVSWYQQTPGQGLQFLFEYFSETQRNKGNFPGRFSGRQFSNSRSEMNVSTLELGDSALYLCASSSPGPTSADTQYFGPGTRLTVL.